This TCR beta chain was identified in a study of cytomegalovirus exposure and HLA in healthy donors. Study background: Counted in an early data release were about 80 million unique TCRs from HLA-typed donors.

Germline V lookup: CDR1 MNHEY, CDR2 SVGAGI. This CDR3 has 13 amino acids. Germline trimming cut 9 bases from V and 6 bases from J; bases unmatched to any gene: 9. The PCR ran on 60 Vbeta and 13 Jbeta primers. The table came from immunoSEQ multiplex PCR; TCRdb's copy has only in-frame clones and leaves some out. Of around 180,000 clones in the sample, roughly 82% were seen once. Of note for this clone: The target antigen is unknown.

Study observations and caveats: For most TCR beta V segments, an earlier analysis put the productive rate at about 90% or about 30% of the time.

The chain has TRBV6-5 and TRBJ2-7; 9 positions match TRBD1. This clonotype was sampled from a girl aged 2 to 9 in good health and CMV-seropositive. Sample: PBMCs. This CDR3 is CASCTGTGPEQYF. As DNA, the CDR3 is TGTGCCAGTTGTACCGGGACAGGGCCCGAGCAGTACTTC.